This TCR beta chain was sequenced during a study of blood T cell repertoires in COVID-19. Looking at the study overall: COVID-19 samples collected from the United States, Italy and Spain covered acute and convalescent phases. The cDNA or gDNA used as material had been derived from T cells, B-cell-depleted T cells, or PBMCs.

In the original processing: Amplification with reference gene primers provided the estimates of nucleated cell counts. Produced via immunoSEQ multiplex PCR; TCRdb's table is partial and in-frame only. V and J calls plus clone size are reproduced from that table; the DNA served to infer D and trimming. Of a few hundred thousand clones listed, 85% are singletons. Germline values: CDR1 SGHRS, CDR2 YFSETQ. The CDR3 is made up of 18 amino acids. The ends lost 4 bases at V and 2 bases at J; junction bases unmatched: 13. The receptor was derived from a man between 50 and 59 years old with active or convalescent COVID-19. The sequencing sample was made of peripheral blood. The chain is built from TRBV5-1 and TRBJ2-3; 10 nucleotides agree with TRBD2. DNA for the CDR3: TGCGCCAGCAGCATACTAGCGGGAAGGGGAGGGGCCACAGATACGCAGTATTTT. Amino acids: CASSILAGRGGATDTQYF.